The 17 T cell receptor beta chains reported below all come from one sample, sequenced in a study of blood T cell repertoires in COVID-19. Generated by immunoSEQ multiplex PCR, the TCRdb table keeps only in-frame clones and is missing some. Among tens of thousands of clones listed, 90% were seen once. The material sequenced was peripheral blood. Receptors were obtained from a human donor in a cohort sampled during active COVID-19.

The chain has TRBV6-5 and TRBJ2-7, with 9 positions matching TRBD1. The CDR3 consists of 13 residues. Germline V gives CDR1 MNHEY, CDR2 SVGAGI. With V trimmed by 6 bases and J by 3 bases, 3 bases remained unmatched. The DNA for the CDR3 is TGTGCCAGCAGCTCGACAGGGGGCTACGAGCAGTACTTC. Its protein is CASSSTGGYEQYF.

The V and J genes are TRBV7-3 and TRBJ2-5; 10 bases align to TRBD1. With V trimmed by 6 bases and J by 3 bases, 7 bases remained unmatched. The V gene's germline CDR1 is SGHTA and CDR2 FQGTGA. The CDR3 consists of 15 residues. The CDR3 here is CASSPTGTGEETQYF. CDR3 bases: TGTGCCAGCAGTCCTACCGGGACAGGGGAAGAGACCCAGTACTTC. Drawing the rest from reference TRBV7-3 and TRBJ2-5, the complete variable domain is GAGVSQTPSNKVTEKGKYVELRCDPISGHTALYWYRQSLGQGPEFLIYFQGTGAADDSGLPNDRFFAVRPEGSVSTLKIQRTERGDSAVYLCASSPTGTGEETQYFGPGTRLLVL.

The chain employs TRBV27 and TRBJ1-1; D gene unclear. This CDR3 contains 13 residues. Between the trimmed V and J ends, which lost 1 base and 1 base, there was a span of 4 bases. CDR1 is MNHEY and CDR2 is SMNVEV in the germline V gene (reference sequence). The CDR3 is CASSLFGNTEAFF. CDR3 coding DNA: TGTGCCAGCAGTTTATTCGGGAACACTGAAGCTTTCTTT.

The chain joins TRBV28 to TRBJ1-1, with 10 positions matching TRBD1. V dropped 5 bases and J dropped 4; count of bases not matched to a gene: 7. The germline gives CDR1 MDHEN, CDR2 SYDVKM. CDR3 length equals 15 residues. In DNA, the CDR3 is TGTGCCAGCAGTGAACCGGGACAGGGGCTCACTGAAGCTTTCTTT. Its translation: CASSEPGQGLTEAFF.

The count of this clone is one. The DNA for the CDR3 is TGTGCCAGCAGCCAGGGAAGGGGCACTGAAGCTTTCTTT. Amino acid sequence: CASSQGRGTEAFF. The rearrangement joins TRBV14 to TRBJ1-1; weak D call: TRBD1 (5 bases). The CDR3 contains 13 residues. With 3 bases removed from V and 4 bases from J, the gap between germline ends came to 9 bases. In germline, CDR1 is SGHDN, CDR2 FVKESK. Full variable domain (missing parts from reference TRBV14 and TRBJ1-1): EAGVTQFPSHSVIEKGQTVTLRCDPISGHDNLYWYRRVMGKEIKFLLHFVKESKQDESGMPNNRFLAERTGGTYSTLKVQPAELEDSGVYFCASSQGRGTEAFFGQGTRLTVV.

V and J are TRBV6-2 or TRBV6-3 and TRBJ2-7, with TRBD1 as a possible D gene (6 bases). Germline lookup yields CDR1 MNHEY and CDR2 SVGEGT. CDR3 length equals 14 residues. Deletions cut 5 bases from V and 3 bases from J, with 14 bases between. CDR3 sequence: CASSDPQGHYEQYF. The CDR3 nucleotides are TGTGCCAGCAGTGACCCCCAGGGACACTACGAGCAGTACTTC.

This clone was counted once. The gene calls are TRBV18 and TRBJ2-5; 7 positions match TRBD1. Germline-derived CDR1 and CDR2 are KGHSH and LQKENI. The CDR3 runs 14 residues. After removal of 5 bases from V and 4 bases from J, the junction contained 7 bases not matched to a gene. In DNA, the CDR3 is TGTGCCAGCTCAGGGACAGTCTCGGGAGAGACCCAGTACTTC. Its protein is CASSGTVSGETQYF.

V and J are TRBV7-2 and TRBJ2-5; TRBD2 matches 11 bases. CDR1 SGHTA and CDR2 FQGNSA come from the germline V gene. The CDR3 is 19 amino acids. V shed 0 bases and J 5 bases; nucleotides not matched to a gene: 14. CDR3 bases: TGTGCCAGCAGCTTAGCGGCGGGGCTAGCGGGGGGACTGCGGGAGACCCAGTACTTC. This codes for CASSLAAGLAGGLRETQYF.

The rearrangement joins TRBV6-5 to TRBJ1-1; tentatively, D is TRBD1 (6 bases). Per germline, CDR1 MNHEY and CDR2 SVGAGI. This CDR3 has 11 residues. Trimming cost V 8 bases and J 3 bases, with 7 bases left between them. In DNA form, the CDR3 reads TGTGCCAGCGACAGGTACACTGAAGCTTTCTTT. This encodes CASDRYTEAFF.

The chain recombines TRBV29-1 with TRBJ2-3; D ambiguous. Per the germline V gene, CDR1 is SQVTM and CDR2 is ANQGSEA. V lost 5 bases and J 1 base, leaving 10 bases between the germline ends. This CDR3 contains 13 residues. CDR3 nucleotides: TGCAGCGTTCAGGCCCGCGGCACAGATACGCAGTATTTT. This codes for CSVQARGTDTQYF.

V gene TRBV19 combines with J gene TRBJ2-5; 10 nucleotides align to TRBD2. The germline gives CDR1 LNHDA, CDR2 SQIVND (reference sequence). The CDR3 extends over 14 amino acids. The junction had 8 bases not matched to a gene; V was cut back by 8 bases and J by 5 bases. CDR3 DNA sequence: TGTGCCAGTTCTAGCGGGAGCCCCCGGGAGACCCAGTACTTC. Encoded protein: CASSSGSPRETQYF.

The V and J genes are TRBV20-1 and TRBJ1-6, with 7 bases identical to TRBD1. This CDR3 has 14 amino acids. After removal of 3 bases from V and 9 bases from J, the junction contained 8 bases not matched to a gene. From germline, CDR1 is DFQATT and CDR2 SNEGSKA (reference sequence). CDR3 protein: CSASWGQQGSPLHF. The DNA for the CDR3 is TGCAGTGCTAGTTGGGGACAGCAGGGTTCACCCCTCCACTTT.

The J gene is TRBJ2-3, the V gene TRBV7-9, with D perhaps TRBD2 (6 bases). V lost 5 bases to trimming and J lost 6 bases, with 15 bases between them. This CDR3 spans 14 amino acids. Germline loops: CDR1 SEHNR, CDR2 FQNEAQ (reference sequence). The CDR3 reads CASSTPGAKDTQYF. The CDR3 DNA reads as TGTGCCAGCAGCACACCGGGAGCAAAGGATACGCAGTATTTT. The full variable domain, its missing parts supplied by reference TRBV7-9 and TRBJ2-3, is DTGVSQNPRHKITKRGQNVTFRCDPISEHNRLYWYRQTLGQGPEFLTYFQNEAQLEKSRLLSDRFSAERPKGSFSTLEIQRTEQGDSAMYLCASSTPGAKDTQYFGPGTRLTVL.

This clone came up once. The DNA for the CDR3 is TGTGCCAGCAGCTTAGCGCTACGGACTAGCGGGGGCCTGGCATCCACAGATACGCAGTATTTT. It is translated as CASSLALRTSGGLASTDTQYF. This chain connects TRBV13 to TRBJ2-3; 13 nucleotides agree with TRBD2. The germline V gene has CDR1 PRHDT and CDR2 FYEKMQ (reference sequence). This CDR3 has 21 amino acids. After removal of 1 base from V and 2 bases from J, the junction contained 15 bases not matched to a gene.

The chain recombines TRBV6-2 or TRBV6-3 with TRBJ1-5; TRBD1 might be the D (6 bases). Trimming left V 2 bases short and J 6 bases short, with 14 bases between. Per germline, CDR1 MNHEY and CDR2 SVGEGT. CDR3 length: 15 amino acids. The CDR3 nucleotides read TGTGCCAGCAGTTACAACACAGGGAATAGTCAGCCCCAGCATTTT. This encodes CASSYNTGNSQPQHF.

This chain links TRBV5-4 with TRBJ2-1; 14 positions agree with TRBD2. The CDR3 covers 16 residues. Trimming took 4 bases from V and 7 from J; bases not matched to a gene: 7. Germline V CDR1 and CDR2: SGHNT, YYREEE (reference sequence). The CDR3 coding sequence is TGTGCCAGCAGCGGAGAACGGACTAGCGGGGGGAATGAGCAGTTCTTC. This codes for CASSGERTSGGNEQFF.

This clone was seen once. The J gene is TRBJ2-7, the V gene TRBV9; 14 bases agree with TRBD2. After removal of 7 bases from V and 3 bases from J, the junction contained 6 bases not matched to a gene. The germline V gene encodes CDR1 SGDLS and CDR2 YYNGEE. The CDR3 extends over 15 amino acids. For the CDR3, the DNA is TGTGCCAGCGCTCGACTAGCGGGAGGGGACTACGAGCAGTACTTC. It specifies CASARLAGGDYEQYF.